Reported below is one TCR beta chain. V was pared by 4 bases and J by 3 bases, with 13 bases of the junction left unmatched. Germline values: CDR1 SGHRS, CDR2 YFSETQ. This CDR3 region has 17 residues. The sample comes from a study of blood T cell repertoires in COVID-19. About the research overall: The United States, Italy and Spain provided the acute and convalescent COVID-19 samples.

Assay: immunoSEQ multiplex PCR; the TCRdb copy retains only in-frame clones and omits some. The sample lists 250,000 to 300,000 clones, more than 75% seen once, with under 3% in the top ten. The specimen was PBMCs or T cells enriched from blood (not recorded which). The chain is built from TRBV5-1 and TRBJ2-3, with 8 bases that match TRBD2. This sequence originates from a woman between 40 and 55 years old with acute COVID-19. In DNA, the CDR3 is TGCGCCAGCAGCCGCAGGGGTAGCGGGAAGGGGACAGATACGCAGTATTTT. Translating gives CASSRRGSGKGTDTQYF.